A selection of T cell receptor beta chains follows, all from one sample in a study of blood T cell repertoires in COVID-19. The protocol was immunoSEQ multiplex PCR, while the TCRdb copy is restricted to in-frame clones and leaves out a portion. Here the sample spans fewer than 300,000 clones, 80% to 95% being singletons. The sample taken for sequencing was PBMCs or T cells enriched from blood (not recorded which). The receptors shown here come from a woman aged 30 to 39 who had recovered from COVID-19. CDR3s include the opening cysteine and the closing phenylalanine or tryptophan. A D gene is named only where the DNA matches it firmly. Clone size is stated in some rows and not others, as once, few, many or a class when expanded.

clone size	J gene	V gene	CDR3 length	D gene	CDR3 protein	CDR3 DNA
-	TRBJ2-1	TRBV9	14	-	CASTVSPEQGGQFF	TGTGCCAGCACCGTAAGCCCGGAACAGGGCGGGCAGTTCTTC
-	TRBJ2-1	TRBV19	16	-	CASSISLYSGGDEQFF	TGTGCCAGTAGTATTTCCCTTTACAGTGGAGGGGATGAGCAGTTCTTC
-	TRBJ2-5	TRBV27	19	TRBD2	CASRLTPGLAGAATGTQYF	TGTGCCAGCAGATTGACGCCGGGACTAGCGGGAGCTGCGACTGGGACCCAGTACTTC
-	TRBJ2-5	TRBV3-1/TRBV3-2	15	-	CASSQIAATQETQYF	TGTGCCAGCAGCCAAATAGCGGCTACCCAAGAGACCCAGTACTTC
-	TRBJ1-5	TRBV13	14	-	CASSKAGALQPQHF	TGTGCCAGCTCCAAGGCGGGGGCTCTGCAGCCCCAGCATTTT
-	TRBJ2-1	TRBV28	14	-	CASSYSGSYNEQFF	TGTGCCAGCAGTTACAGCGGGTCCTACAATGAGCAGTTCTTC
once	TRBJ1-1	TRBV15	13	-	CATSRDPQGMAFF	TGTGCCACCAGCAGAGACCCACAGGGAATGGCTTTCTTT
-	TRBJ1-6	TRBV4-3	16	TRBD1	CASSQETGGRGSPLHF	TGCGCCAGCAGCCAAGAGACAGGGGGAAGGGGTTCACCCCTCCACTTT
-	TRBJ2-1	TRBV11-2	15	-	CASSLGAVSYNEQFF	TGTGCCAGCAGCTTAGGAGCGGTCTCCTACAATGAGCAGTTCTTC
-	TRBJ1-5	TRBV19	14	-	CASSMRGGNQPQHF	TGTGCCAGTAGTATGCGGGGTGGGAATCAGCCCCAGCATTTT
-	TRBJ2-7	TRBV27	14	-	CASSLAGDYYEQYF	TGTGCCAGCAGTTTAGCGGGTGACTATTACGAGCAGTACTTC
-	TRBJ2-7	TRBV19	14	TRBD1	CASSINDRVYEQYF	TGTGCCAGTAGCATAAACGACAGGGTCTACGAGCAGTACTTC
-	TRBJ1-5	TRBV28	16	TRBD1	CASSRDSLRDNQPQHF	TGTGCCAGCAGTCGGGACAGCCTAAGGGACAATCAGCCCCAGCATTTT
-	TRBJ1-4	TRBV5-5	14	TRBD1	CASSLPTGNEKLFF	TGTGCCAGCAGCTTGCCGACAGGGAATGAAAAACTGTTTTTT
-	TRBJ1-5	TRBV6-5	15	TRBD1	CASSLDRGGNQPQHF	TGTGCCAGCAGTCTGGACAGGGGAGGTAATCAGCCCCAGCATTTT
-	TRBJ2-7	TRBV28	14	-	CASSPLGVAYEQYF	TGTGCCAGCAGTCCCCTCGGGGTGGCCTACGAGCAGTACTTC
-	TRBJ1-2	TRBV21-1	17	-	CASSKGRGRVPNYGYTF	TGTGCCAGCAGCAAAGGGAGGGGGCGCGTCCCTAACTATGGCTACACCTTC
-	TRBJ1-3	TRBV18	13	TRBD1	CASSRQGTHTIYF	TGTGCCAGCTCACGACAGGGGACACACACCATATATTTT
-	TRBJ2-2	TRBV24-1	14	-	CATSDWEYTGELFF	TGTGCCACCAGTGATTGGGAGTACACCGGGGAGCTGTTTTTT
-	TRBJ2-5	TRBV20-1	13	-	CSASRLRQETQYF	TGCAGTGCTAGTCGTTTGCGGCAAGAGACCCAGTACTTC
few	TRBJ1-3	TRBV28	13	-	CASRQGYVDTIYF	TGTGCCAGCAGGCAGGGGTATGTGGACACCATATATTTT
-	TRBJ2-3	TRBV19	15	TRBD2	CASSIWREGRNTQYF	TGTGCCAGTAGTATCTGGCGGGAGGGCCGAAATACGCAGTATTTT
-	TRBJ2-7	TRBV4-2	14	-	CASSQTDRDTEQYF	TGTGCCAGCAGCCAGACGGATAGGGACACCGAGCAGTACTTC
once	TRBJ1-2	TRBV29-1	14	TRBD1	CSAMTGTAYYGYTF	TGCAGCGCCATGACCGGGACAGCTTACTATGGCTACACCTTC
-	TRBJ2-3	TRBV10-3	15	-	CAISQDRLSTDTQYF	TGTGCCATCAGTCAGGACAGACTTAGCACAGATACGCAGTATTTT
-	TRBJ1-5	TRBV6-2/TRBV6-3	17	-	CASSRRGDRGSNQPQHF	TGTGCCAGCAGTCGCCGTGGGGATAGGGGGAGCAATCAGCCCCAGCATTTT
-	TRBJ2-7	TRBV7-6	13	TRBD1	CASSRDRGLEQYF	TGTGCCAGCAGCCGAGACAGGGGGCTCGAGCAGTACTTC
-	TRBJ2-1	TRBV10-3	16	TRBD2	CAISAPGLSSYNEQFF	TGTGCCATCAGTGCACCGGGACTAAGCTCCTACAATGAGCAGTTCTTC
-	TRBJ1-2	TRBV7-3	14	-	CASSLAPGDYGYTF	TGTGCCAGCAGCTTAGCCCCCGGGGACTATGGCTACACCTTC
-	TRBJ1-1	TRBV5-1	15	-	CASSPIMMRNTEAFF	TGCGCCAGCAGCCCGATCATGATGCGGAACACTGAAGCTTTCTTT
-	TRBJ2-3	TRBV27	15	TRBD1	CASIDWQGATDTQYF	TGTGCCAGCATTGATTGGCAGGGGGCCACAGATACGCAGTATTTT
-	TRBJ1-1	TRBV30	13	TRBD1	CAWSVQGRTEAFF	TGTGCCTGGAGTGTACAGGGGCGCACTGAAGCTTTCTTT
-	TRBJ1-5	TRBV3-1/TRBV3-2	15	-	CASSLDSTSNQPQHF	TGTGCCAGCAGCCTAGACAGTACAAGTAATCAGCCCCAGCATTTT
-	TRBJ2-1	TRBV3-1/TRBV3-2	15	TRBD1	CASSQRQGVYNEQFF	TGTGCCAGCAGCCAACGGCAGGGGGTATACAATGAGCAGTTCTTC
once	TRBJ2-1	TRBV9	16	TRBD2	CASSPTGTSNYNEQFF	TGTGCCAGCAGCCCAACCGGGACTAGCAACTACAATGAGCAGTTCTTC
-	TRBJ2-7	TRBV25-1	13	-	CASSRQETYEQYF	TGTGCCAGCAGTAGACAGGAAACCTACGAGCAGTACTTC
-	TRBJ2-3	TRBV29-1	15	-	CSVEIRATSTDTQYF	TGCAGCGTTGAAATCAGGGCCACTAGCACAGATACGCAGTATTTT
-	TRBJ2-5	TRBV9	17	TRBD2	CASSVGGLAGLQETQYF	TGTGCCAGCAGCGTCGGGGGACTAGCGGGCCTCCAAGAGACCCAGTACTTC
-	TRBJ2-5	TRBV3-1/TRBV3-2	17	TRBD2	CASSQDWGRGGTETQYF	TGTGCCAGCAGCCAAGACTGGGGGAGGGGAGGTACAGAGACCCAGTACTTC
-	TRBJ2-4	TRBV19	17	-	CASSLSGQRLAKNIQYF	TGTGCCAGTAGTCTTTCCGGACAGAGACTAGCCAAAAACATTCAGTACTTC
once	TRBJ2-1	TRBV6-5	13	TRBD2	CATKTSGRSEQFF	TGTGCCACCAAGACTAGCGGGAGAAGTGAGCAGTTCTTC
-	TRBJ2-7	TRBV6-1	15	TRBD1	CASSDLWDSTYEQYF	TGTGCCAGCAGTGATCTCTGGGACAGTACCTACGAGCAGTACTTC
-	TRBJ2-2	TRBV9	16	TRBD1	CASSQTGGRATGELFF	TGTGCCAGCAGCCAAACAGGGGGTCGTGCCACCGGGGAGCTGTTTTTT
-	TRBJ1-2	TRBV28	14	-	CASSRQEGAHGYTF	TGTGCCAGCAGTCGACAGGAAGGGGCCCATGGCTACACCTTC
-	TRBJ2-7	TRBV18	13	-	CASSPGQPYEQYF	TGTGCCAGCTCACCAGGACAGCCCTACGAGCAGTACTTC
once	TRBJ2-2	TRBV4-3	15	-	CASSQIRGVTGELFF	TGCGCCAGCAGCCAAATTCGGGGTGTCACCGGGGAGCTGTTTTTT
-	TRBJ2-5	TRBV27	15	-	CASSPVLAAQETQYF	TGTGCCAGCAGTCCTGTACTGGCGGCCCAAGAGACCCAGTACTTC